A selection of T cell receptor beta chains follows, all from one sample in a study of blood T cell repertoires in COVID-19. The method was immunoSEQ multiplex PCR; TCRdb's version includes in-frame clones alone and lacks a portion of them. The profile covers approximately 100,000 clones, with 75% to 90% appearing a single time and approximately 1% taken by the ten largest. Material for sequencing was peripheral blood. All receptors come from a human donor in a cohort sampled during active COVID-19. The CDR3 runs from the conserved cysteine through the conserved F or W. The D gene is left open where the match is weak. Size is omitted from some rows. Given values are once, few, many or a class for expanded clones.

J gene: TRBJ2-7
V gene: TRBV28
D gene: NA
CDR3 length: 13
clone size: NA
CDR3 protein: CASSTHSPPEQYF
CDR3 DNA: TGTGCCAGCAGTACCCACAGTCCCCCCGAGCAGTACTTC

J gene: TRBJ2-7
V gene: TRBV18
D gene: TRBD2
CDR3 length: 16
clone size: NA
CDR3 protein: CASSPPGLAGVAEQYF
CDR3 DNA: TGTGCCAGCTCCCCGCCGGGACTAGCGGGAGTCGCCGAGCAGTACTTC

J gene: TRBJ2-1
V gene: TRBV5-1
D gene: TRBD2
CDR3 length: 15
clone size: NA
CDR3 protein: CASSPSGRYSNEQFF
CDR3 DNA: TGCGCCAGCAGCCCGAGCGGGAGGTATAGCAATGAGCAGTTCTTC

J gene: TRBJ2-7
V gene: TRBV5-5
D gene: NA
CDR3 length: 14
clone size: NA
CDR3 protein: CASSLSIRGYEQYF
CDR3 DNA: TGTGCCAGCAGCTTGTCCATTAGGGGGTACGAGCAGTACTTC

J gene: TRBJ1-1
V gene: TRBV29-1
D gene: NA
CDR3 length: 11
clone size: NA
CDR3 protein: CSGRGNTEAFF
CDR3 DNA: TGCAGCGGGCGGGGTAACACTGAAGCTTTCTTT

J gene: TRBJ1-3
V gene: TRBV5-1
D gene: TRBD1
CDR3 length: 17
clone size: NA
CDR3 protein: CASSLAGTGVSGNTIYF
CDR3 DNA: TGCGCCAGCAGCTTGGCCGGGACAGGGGTCTCTGGAAACACCATATATTTT

J gene: TRBJ2-1
V gene: TRBV2
D gene: TRBD1
CDR3 length: 17
clone size: NA
CDR3 protein: CASSGQGGRVSYNEQFF
CDR3 DNA: TGTGCCAGCAGTGGACAGGGGGGACGGGTCTCCTACAATGAGCAGTTCTTC

J gene: TRBJ2-7
V gene: TRBV9
D gene: TRBD1
CDR3 length: 15
clone size: NA
CDR3 protein: CASSQAGTGGYEQYF
CDR3 DNA: TGTGCCAGCAGCCAGGCCGGGACAGGGGGCTACGAGCAGTACTTC

J gene: TRBJ2-5
V gene: TRBV27
D gene: NA
CDR3 length: 16
clone size: NA
CDR3 protein: CASSPGTLPRGETQYF
CDR3 DNA: TGTGCCAGCTCACCCGGGACTCTACCCCGAGGAGAGACCCAGTACTTC

J gene: TRBJ2-7
V gene: TRBV5-1
D gene: TRBD2
CDR3 length: 15
clone size: NA
CDR3 protein: CASSLARGKTYEQYF
CDR3 DNA: TGCGCCAGCAGCTTGGCGCGGGGGAAGACCTACGAGCAGTACTTC

J gene: TRBJ2-1
V gene: TRBV11-3
D gene: TRBD2
CDR3 length: 15
clone size: NA
CDR3 protein: CASSQGLAFYNEQFF
CDR3 DNA: TGTGCCAGCAGCCAGGGACTAGCATTCTACAATGAGCAGTTCTTC

J gene: TRBJ2-2
V gene: TRBV5-1
D gene: NA
CDR3 length: 17
clone size: NA
CDR3 protein: CASSRTGQFANTGELFF
CDR3 DNA: TGCGCCAGCAGCCGTACCGGACAGTTCGCGAACACCGGGGAGCTGTTTTTT

J gene: TRBJ1-1
V gene: TRBV29-1
D gene: NA
CDR3 length: 12
clone size: NA
CDR3 protein: CSVRQGNIGTFF
CDR3 DNA: TGCAGCGTGCGGCAGGGGAATATCGGGACTTTCTTT

J gene: TRBJ2-2
V gene: TRBV24-1
D gene: NA
CDR3 length: 14
clone size: NA
CDR3 protein: CATSRQGGGGELFF
CDR3 DNA: TGTGCCACCAGTCGACAGGGAGGTGGCGGGGAGCTGTTTTTT

J gene: TRBJ2-1
V gene: TRBV7-3
D gene: TRBD2
CDR3 length: 15
clone size: NA
CDR3 protein: CASSPGLAPYNEQFF
CDR3 DNA: TGTGCCAGCAGCCCCGGACTAGCCCCCTACAATGAGCAGTTCTTC

J gene: TRBJ1-1
V gene: TRBV25-1
D gene: NA
CDR3 length: 14
clone size: NA
CDR3 protein: CASSESFPNTEAFF
CDR3 DNA: TGTGCCAGCAGTGAATCATTTCCGAACACTGAAGCTTTCTTT

J gene: TRBJ2-7
V gene: TRBV2
D gene: TRBD2
CDR3 length: 17
clone size: NA
CDR3 protein: CASRGRTSGGPPYEQYF
CDR3 DNA: TGTGCCAGCAGAGGCCGGACTAGCGGGGGCCCACCCTACGAGCAGTACTTC

J gene: TRBJ2-3
V gene: TRBV4-3
D gene: TRBD2
CDR3 length: 15
clone size: NA
CDR3 protein: CASSQAGGVSDTQYF
CDR3 DNA: TGCGCCAGCAGCCAAGCTGGGGGGGTATCGGATACGCAGTATTTT

J gene: TRBJ2-7
V gene: TRBV29-1
D gene: NA
CDR3 length: 11
clone size: NA
CDR3 protein: CSVVRGYEQYF
CDR3 DNA: TGCAGCGTTGTGCGGGGTTACGAGCAGTACTTC

J gene: TRBJ2-1
V gene: TRBV6-5
D gene: TRBD1
CDR3 length: 15
clone size: once
CDR3 protein: CASSSPDRRHNEQFF
CDR3 DNA: TGTGCCAGCAGTTCTCCGGACAGGCGGCACAATGAGCAGTTCTTC